This entry features one T cell receptor (beta chain) sequence. Its antigen is unknown. Every subset's genomic DNA went evenly onto several immunoSEQ plates. The method was immunoSEQ multiplex PCR; TCRdb's version includes in-frame clones alone and lacks a portion of them. The table shows 550,000 to 800,000 clones, with 90% occurring only once. The sample belongs to a study of shared clonotypes between healthy human individuals. Study results and limitations: Sequencing depth was a factor that was expected to affect clonotype sharing among donors.

The CDR3 totals 14 residues. CDR1 is SGHVS, CDR2 FQNEAQ, per germline. V was cut by 7 bases and J by 1 base, with 11 bases left in between. The rearrangement joins TRBV7-8 to TRBJ2-1, with D possibly matching TRBD2 (6 bases). The sequencing sample was made of memory CD8+ T cells from PBMCs. Subset noted: CD45RO+ cells pooled with CCR7-negative TemRA cells. This receptor was obtained from a man aged 18-30 years in good health. Some clones in this sample may be carry-over from other donors' samples. DNA of the CDR3: TGTGCCAGCAACGCGGGGACTTCCTACAATGAGCAGTTCTTC. This encodes CASNAGTSYNEQFF. Combining the CDR3 with reference TRBV7-8 and TRBJ2-1 gives the whole variable domain GAGVSQSPRYKVAKRGQDVALRCDPISGHVSLFWYQQALGQGPEFLTYFQNEAQLDKSGLPSDRFFAERPEGSVSTLKIQRTQQEDSAVYLCASNAGTSYNEQFFGPGTRLTVL.